The 2 T cell receptor beta chains presented below share a single source sample, sequenced in a study of response to subunit inactivated influenza vaccine. One entry per CDR3 protein, called by TCRdb with MiXCR from the RT-PCR reads. Among 500,000 to 600,000 distinct CDR3 sequences, about 8% were seen once, and the ten largest hold 10% to 15%. This sample comprised PBMCs from blood, obtained less than 30 months after vaccination. These receptors were collected from a man between 50 and 75 years old who received an inactivated influenza vaccine.

The chain combines TRBV20-1 with TRBJ2-3, with D possibly TRBD1 on 5 matching bases. Germline V gene data show CDR1 as DFQATT and CDR2 as SNEGSKA (reference sequence). The CDR3 sequence is 13 residues long. V dropped 4 bases and J dropped 0 bases, with 8 bases sitting between them. For the CDR3, the DNA is TGCAGTGCTAACAGGAGAAGCACAGATACGCAGTATTTT. Encoded protein: CSANRRSTDTQYF.

This clonotype has just a few counts. This chain links TRBV5-6 with TRBJ2-1, with a tentative D call TRBD2 (6 bases). Germline V gene lookup returns CDR1 SGHDT and CDR2 YYEEEE. This CDR3 is built from 16 residues. Trimming left V 2 bases short and J 0 bases short, with 12 bases between. The CDR3 nucleotides read TGTGCCAGCAGCTTCCTCACGGGGGACTCCTACAATGAGCAGTTCTTC. Its protein is CASSFLTGDSYNEQFF.